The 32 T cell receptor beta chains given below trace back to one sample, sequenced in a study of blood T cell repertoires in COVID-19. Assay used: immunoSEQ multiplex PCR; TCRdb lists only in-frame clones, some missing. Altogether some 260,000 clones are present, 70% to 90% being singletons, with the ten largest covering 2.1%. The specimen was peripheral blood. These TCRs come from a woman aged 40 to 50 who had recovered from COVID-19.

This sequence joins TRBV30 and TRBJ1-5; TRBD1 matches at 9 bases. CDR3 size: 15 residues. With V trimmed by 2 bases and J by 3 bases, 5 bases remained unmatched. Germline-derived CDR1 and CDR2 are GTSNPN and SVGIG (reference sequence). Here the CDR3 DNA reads TGTGCCTGGAGTCCGGACAGGGGCGCCAATCAGCCCCAGCATTTT. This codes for CAWSPDRGANQPQHF.

The CDR3 bases are TGTGCCAGCAGTGTGAGGACAGGGGGCACTAATGAAAAACTGTTTTTT. It yields the protein CASSVRTGGTNEKLFF. The genes are TRBV6-1 and TRBJ1-4; TRBD1 agrees at 11 bases. The V segment lost 4 bases and the J segment 2 bases; nucleotides outside the gene matches: 3. The germline CDR1 and CDR2 sequences are MNHNS and SASEGT. CDR3 length: 16 residues.

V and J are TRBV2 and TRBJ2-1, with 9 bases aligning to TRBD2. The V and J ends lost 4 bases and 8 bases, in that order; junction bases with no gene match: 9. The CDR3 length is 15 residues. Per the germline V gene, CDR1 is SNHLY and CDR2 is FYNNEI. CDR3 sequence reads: CASSGLGGGAYEQFF. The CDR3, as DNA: TGTGCCAGCAGTGGGTTAGGCGGGGGGGCGTATGAGCAGTTCTTC.

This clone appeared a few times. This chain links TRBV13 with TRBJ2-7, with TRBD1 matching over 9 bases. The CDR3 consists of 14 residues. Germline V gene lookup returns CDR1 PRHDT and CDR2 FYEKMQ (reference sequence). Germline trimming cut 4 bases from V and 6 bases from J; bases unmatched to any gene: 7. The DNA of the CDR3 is TGTGCCAGCAGCTCCGGGACAGGGCTTACCGAGCAGTACTTC. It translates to CASSSGTGLTEQYF.

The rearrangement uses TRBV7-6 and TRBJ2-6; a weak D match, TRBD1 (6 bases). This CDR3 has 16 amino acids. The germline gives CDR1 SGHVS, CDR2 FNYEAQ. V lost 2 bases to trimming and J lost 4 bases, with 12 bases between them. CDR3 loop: CASSLTQGYGANVLTF. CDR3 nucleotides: TGTGCCAGCAGCTTAACACAGGGCTACGGGGCCAACGTCCTGACTTTC.

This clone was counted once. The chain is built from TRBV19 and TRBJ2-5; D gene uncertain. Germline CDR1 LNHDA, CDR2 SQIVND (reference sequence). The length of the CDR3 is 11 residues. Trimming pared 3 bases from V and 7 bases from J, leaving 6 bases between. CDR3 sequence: CASSIYGTQYF. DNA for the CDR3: TGTGCCAGTAGTATTTACGGGACCCAGTACTTC.

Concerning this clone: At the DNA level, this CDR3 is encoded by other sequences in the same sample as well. The CDR3 DNA sequence: TGTGCCAGCAGCGTATCCGGGGGGCCCTCCTACGAGCAGTACTTC. Amino acid sequence: CASSVSGGPSYEQYF. This rearrangement joins TRBV9 to TRBJ2-7; D possibly corresponds to TRBD2 (7 bases). The CDR3 contains 15 residues. The V and J ends lost 1 base and 0 bases respectively, with 11 bases between them. In germline, CDR1 is SGDLS, CDR2 YYNGEE.

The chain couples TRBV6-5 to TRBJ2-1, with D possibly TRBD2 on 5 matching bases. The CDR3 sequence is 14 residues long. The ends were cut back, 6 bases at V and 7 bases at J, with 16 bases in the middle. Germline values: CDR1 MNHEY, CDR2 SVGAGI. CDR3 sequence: CASRLHRRGNEQFF. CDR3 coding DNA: TGTGCCAGCAGATTGCACCGAAGAGGGAATGAGCAGTTCTTC.

The CDR3 protein is CASSLSDTGELFF. The CDR3, as DNA: TGTGCCAGCAGTTTATCGGACACCGGGGAGCTGTTTTTT. The chain combines TRBV12-3 or TRBV12-4 with TRBJ2-2; no clear D gene. Trimming left V 2 bases short and J 3 bases short, with 4 bases between. This CDR3 region has 13 residues.

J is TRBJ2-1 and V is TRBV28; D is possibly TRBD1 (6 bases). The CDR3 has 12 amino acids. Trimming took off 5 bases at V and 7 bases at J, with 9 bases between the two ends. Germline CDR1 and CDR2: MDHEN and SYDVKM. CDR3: CASSIRGNEQFF. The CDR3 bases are TGTGCCAGCAGTATAAGGGGGAATGAGCAGTTCTTC.

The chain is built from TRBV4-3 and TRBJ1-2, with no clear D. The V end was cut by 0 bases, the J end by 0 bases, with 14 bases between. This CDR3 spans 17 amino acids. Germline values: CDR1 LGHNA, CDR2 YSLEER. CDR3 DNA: TGCGCCAGCAGCCAAGATGTTTACGTAAACTCTAACTATGGCTACACCTTC. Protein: CASSQDVYVNSNYGYTF.

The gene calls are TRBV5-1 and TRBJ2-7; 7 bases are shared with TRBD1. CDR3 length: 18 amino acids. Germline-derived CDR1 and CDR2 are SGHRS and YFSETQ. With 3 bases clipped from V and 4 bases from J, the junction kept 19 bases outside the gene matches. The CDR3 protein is CASSSQPGQRARVYEQYF. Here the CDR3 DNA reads TGCGCCAGCAGCTCACAACCGGGACAGAGGGCACGGGTTTACGAGCAGTACTTC.

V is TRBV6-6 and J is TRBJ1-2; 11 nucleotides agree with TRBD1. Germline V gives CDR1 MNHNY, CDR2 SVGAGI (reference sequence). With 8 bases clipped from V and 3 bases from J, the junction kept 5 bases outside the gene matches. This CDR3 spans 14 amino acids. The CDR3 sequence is CASVWTGGDYGYTF. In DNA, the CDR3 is TGTGCCAGCGTTTGGACAGGGGGCGACTATGGCTACACCTTC.

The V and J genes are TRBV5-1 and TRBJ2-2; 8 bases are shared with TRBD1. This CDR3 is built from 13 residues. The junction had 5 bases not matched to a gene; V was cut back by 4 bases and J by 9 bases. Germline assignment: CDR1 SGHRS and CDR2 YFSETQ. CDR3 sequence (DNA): TGCGCCAGCAGCCAGACAGGGGAACGGGAGCTGTTTTTT. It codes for CASSQTGERELFF.

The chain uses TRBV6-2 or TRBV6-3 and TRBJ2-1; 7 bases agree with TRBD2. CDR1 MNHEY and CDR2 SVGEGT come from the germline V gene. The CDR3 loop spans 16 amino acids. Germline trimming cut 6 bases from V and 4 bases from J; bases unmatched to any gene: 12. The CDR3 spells CASSRTSTFRYNEQFF. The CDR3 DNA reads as TGTGCCAGCAGCAGGACTAGTACTTTTCGTTACAATGAGCAGTTCTTC.

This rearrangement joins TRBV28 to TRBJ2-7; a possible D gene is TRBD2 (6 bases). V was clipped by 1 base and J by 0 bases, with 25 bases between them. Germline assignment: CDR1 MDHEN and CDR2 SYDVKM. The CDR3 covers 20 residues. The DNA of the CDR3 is TGTGCCAGCAGTTTATCAATTCCGGGAAAGCGGGTGTATGGCTCCTACGAGCAGTACTTC. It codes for CASSLSIPGKRVYGSYEQYF. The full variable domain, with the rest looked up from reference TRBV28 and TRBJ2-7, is DVKVTQSSRYLVKRTGEKVFLECVQDMDHENMFWYRQDPGLGLRLIYFSYDVKMKEKGDIPEGYSVSREKKERFSLILESASTNQTSMYLCASSLSIPGKRVYGSYEQYFGPGTRLTVT.

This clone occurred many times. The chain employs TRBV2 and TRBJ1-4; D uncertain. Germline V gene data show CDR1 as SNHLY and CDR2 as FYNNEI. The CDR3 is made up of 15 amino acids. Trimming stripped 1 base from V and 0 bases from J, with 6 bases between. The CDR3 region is CASSEVVATNEKLFF. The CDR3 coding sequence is TGTGCCAGCAGTGAAGTCGTCGCAACTAATGAAAAACTGTTTTTT.

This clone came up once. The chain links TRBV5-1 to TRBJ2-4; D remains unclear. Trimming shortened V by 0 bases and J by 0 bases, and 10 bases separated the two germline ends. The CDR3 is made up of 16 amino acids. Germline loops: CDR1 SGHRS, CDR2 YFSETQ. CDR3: CASSLEQKVAKNIQYF. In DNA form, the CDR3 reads TGCGCCAGCAGCTTGGAACAGAAGGTAGCCAAAAACATTCAGTACTTC.

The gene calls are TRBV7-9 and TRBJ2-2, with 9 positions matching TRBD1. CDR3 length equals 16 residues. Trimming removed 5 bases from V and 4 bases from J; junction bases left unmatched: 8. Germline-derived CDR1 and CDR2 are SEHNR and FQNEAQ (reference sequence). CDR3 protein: CASSATGQGGTGELFF. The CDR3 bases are TGTGCCAGCAGCGCCACGGGACAGGGAGGCACCGGGGAGCTGTTTTTT.

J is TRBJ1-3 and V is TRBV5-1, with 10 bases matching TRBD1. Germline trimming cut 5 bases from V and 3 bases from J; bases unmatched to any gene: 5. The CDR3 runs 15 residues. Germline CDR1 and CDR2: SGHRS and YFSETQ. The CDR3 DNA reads TGCGCCAGCAGAGACAGGGGGCAGGGTGGAAACACCATATATTTT. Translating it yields CASRDRGQGGNTIYF.

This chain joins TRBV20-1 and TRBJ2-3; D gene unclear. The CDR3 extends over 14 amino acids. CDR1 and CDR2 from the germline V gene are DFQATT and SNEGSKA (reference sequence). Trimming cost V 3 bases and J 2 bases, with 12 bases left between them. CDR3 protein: CSASLDKSTDTQYF. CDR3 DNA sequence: TGCAGTGCTAGTTTAGATAAATCCACAGATACGCAGTATTTT.

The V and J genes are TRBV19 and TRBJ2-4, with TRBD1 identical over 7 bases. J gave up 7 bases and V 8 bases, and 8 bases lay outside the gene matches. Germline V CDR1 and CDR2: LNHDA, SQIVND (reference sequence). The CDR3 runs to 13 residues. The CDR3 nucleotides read TGTGCCAGTGATACAGGGGAGAGGAACATTCAGTACTTC. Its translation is CASDTGERNIQYF.

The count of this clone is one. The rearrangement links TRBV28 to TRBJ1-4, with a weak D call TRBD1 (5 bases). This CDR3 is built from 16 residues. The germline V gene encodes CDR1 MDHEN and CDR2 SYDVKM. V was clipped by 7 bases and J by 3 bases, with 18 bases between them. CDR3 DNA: TGTGCCAGCACCGCTGCGGGGGTTGGAGCTAATGAAAAACTGTTTTTT. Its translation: CASTAAGVGANEKLFF.

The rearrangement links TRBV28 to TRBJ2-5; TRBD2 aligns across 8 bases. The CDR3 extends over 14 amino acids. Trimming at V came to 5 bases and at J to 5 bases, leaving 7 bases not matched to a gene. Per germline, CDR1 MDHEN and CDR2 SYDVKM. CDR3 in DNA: TGTGCCAGCAGTAGCGGGGGAGAGGTTGAGACCCAGTACTTC. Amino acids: CASSSGGEVETQYF.

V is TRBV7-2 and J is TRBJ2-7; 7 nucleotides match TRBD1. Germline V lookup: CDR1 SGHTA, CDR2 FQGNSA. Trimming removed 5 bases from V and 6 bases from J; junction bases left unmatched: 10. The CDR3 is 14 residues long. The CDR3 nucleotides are TGTGCCAGCAGCCGTCTTCACCCAGGGGGCGAGCAGTACTTC. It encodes CASSRLHPGGEQYF.

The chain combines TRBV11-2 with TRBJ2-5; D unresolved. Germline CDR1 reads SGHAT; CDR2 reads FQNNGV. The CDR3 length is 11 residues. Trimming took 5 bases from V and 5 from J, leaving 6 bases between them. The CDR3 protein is CASSARETQYF. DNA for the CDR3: TGTGCCAGCAGCGCCCGGGAGACCCAGTACTTC.

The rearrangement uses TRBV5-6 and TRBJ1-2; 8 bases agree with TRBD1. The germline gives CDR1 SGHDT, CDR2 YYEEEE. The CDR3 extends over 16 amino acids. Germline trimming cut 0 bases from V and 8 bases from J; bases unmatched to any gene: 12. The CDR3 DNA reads TGTGCCAGCAGCTTGGCTGGGACAGGACCCTCTGGGGGCTACACCTTC. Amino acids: CASSLAGTGPSGGYTF. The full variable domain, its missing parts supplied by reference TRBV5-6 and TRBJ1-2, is DAGVTQSPTHLIKTRGQQVTLRCSPKSGHDTVSWYQQALGQGPQFIFQYYEEEERQRGNFPDRFSGHQFPNYSSELNVNALLLGDSALYLCASSLAGTGPSGGYTFGSGTRLTVV.

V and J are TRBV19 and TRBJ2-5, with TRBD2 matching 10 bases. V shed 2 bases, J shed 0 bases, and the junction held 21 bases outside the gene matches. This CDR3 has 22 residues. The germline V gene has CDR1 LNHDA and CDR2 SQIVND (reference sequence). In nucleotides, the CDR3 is TGTGCCAGTAGTATATCCATCGGGCTAGCGGGGGACAACCCGCCCCACCAAGAGACCCAGTACTTC. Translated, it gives CASSISIGLAGDNPPHQETQYF.

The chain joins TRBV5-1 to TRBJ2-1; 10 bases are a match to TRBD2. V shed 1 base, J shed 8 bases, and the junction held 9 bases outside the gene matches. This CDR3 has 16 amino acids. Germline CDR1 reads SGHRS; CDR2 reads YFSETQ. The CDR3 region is CASSLTSGELAHEQFF. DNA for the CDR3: TGCGCCAGCAGCTTGACTAGCGGGGAGCTAGCCCATGAGCAGTTCTTC. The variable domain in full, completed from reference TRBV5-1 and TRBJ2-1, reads KAGVTQTPRYLIKTRGQQVTLSCSPISGHRSVSWYQQTPGQGLQFLFEYFSETQRNKGNFPGRFSGRQFSNSRSEMNVSTLELGDSALYLCASSLTSGELAHEQFFGPGTRLTVL.

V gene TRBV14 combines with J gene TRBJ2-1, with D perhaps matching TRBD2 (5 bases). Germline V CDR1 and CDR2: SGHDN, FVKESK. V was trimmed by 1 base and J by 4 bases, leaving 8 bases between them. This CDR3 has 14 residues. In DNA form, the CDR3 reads TGTGCCAGCAGCCAAGCGGACTGGTACAATGAGCAGTTCTTC. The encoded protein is CASSQADWYNEQFF.

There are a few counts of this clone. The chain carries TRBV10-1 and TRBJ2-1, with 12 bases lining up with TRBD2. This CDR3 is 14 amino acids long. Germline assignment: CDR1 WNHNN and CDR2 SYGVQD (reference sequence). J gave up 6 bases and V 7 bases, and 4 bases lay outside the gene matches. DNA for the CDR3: TGCGCCAGCACCCCTAGCGGGAGGGTCAATGAGCAGTTCTTC. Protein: CASTPSGRVNEQFF.

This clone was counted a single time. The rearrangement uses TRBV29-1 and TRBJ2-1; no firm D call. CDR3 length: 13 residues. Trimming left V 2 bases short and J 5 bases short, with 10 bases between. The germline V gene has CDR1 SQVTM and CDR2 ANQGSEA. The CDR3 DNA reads TGCAGCGTTGAAAGGTCCAGGAACAATGAGCAGTTCTTC. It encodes CSVERSRNNEQFF.